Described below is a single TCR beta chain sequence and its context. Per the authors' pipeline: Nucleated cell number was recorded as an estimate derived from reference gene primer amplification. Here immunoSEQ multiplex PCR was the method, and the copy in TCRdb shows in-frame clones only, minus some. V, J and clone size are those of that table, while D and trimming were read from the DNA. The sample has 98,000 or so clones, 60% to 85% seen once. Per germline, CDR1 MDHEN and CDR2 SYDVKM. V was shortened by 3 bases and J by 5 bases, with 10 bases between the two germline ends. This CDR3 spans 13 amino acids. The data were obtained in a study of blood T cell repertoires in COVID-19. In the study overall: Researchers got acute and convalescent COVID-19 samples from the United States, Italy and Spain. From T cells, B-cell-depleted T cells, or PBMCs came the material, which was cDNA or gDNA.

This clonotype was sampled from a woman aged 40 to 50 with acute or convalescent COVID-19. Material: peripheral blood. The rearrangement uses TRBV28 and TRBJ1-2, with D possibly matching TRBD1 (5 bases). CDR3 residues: CASSFQQVYGYTF. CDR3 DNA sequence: TGTGCCAGCAGTTTTCAACAGGTATATGGCTACACCTTC.